Listed below are T cell receptor beta chains from one sample, sequenced in a study of cytomegalovirus exposure and HLA in healthy donors. Profiled with immunoSEQ multiplex PCR; TCRdb holds only in-frame clones, not every one. The sample lists some 140,000 clones, roughly two thirds occurring once. Sequenced sample: PBMCs. These receptors came from a woman in her 40s in good health and CMV-seronegative. The CDR3 runs from the conserved cysteine through the conserved F or W. A D gene is named only where the DNA matches it firmly. Size is omitted from some rows. Given values are once, few, many or a class for expanded clones.

j_gene	abundance	d_gene	v_gene	CDR3aa	CDR3nt
TRBJ2-3	NA	NA	TRBV4-2	CASSQDPLGGQTTDTQYF	TGTGCCAGCAGCCAAGATCCCTTGGGGGGGCAGACCACAGATACGCAGTATTTT
TRBJ1-5	NA	NA	TRBV11-2	CASSSGRPNQPQHF	TGTGCCAGCAGCTCCGGGAGACCCAATCAGCCCCAGCATTTT
TRBJ2-2	few	TRBD2	TRBV19	CASKRGIGELFF	TGTGCCAGTAAGCGGGGAATCGGGGAGCTGTTTTTT
TRBJ1-2	NA	NA	TRBV29-1	CSVDPQGSQYGYTF	TGCAGCGTTGACCCCCAGGGCTCACAATATGGCTACACCTTC
TRBJ2-7	NA	NA	TRBV2	CASSVPTGTSSYEQYF	TGTGCCAGCAGTGTTCCTACAGGGACAAGCTCCTACGAGCAGTACTTC
TRBJ1-6	NA	TRBD1	TRBV2	CASSDEGADSPLHF	TGTGCCAGCAGTGATGAGGGGGCTGATTCACCCCTCCACTTT
TRBJ1-1	few	NA	TRBV6-1	CASSINQGQFTEAFF	TGTGCCAGCAGTATCAACCAAGGACAGTTCACTGAAGCTTTCTTT
TRBJ1-1	NA	TRBD1	TRBV5-1	CASSSPTGGAEAFF	TGCGCCAGCAGCTCGCCCACAGGGGGAGCTGAAGCTTTCTTT
TRBJ1-1	NA	NA	TRBV7-2	CASSRRTEAFF	TGTGCCAGCAGCCGTCGGACTGAAGCTTTCTTT
TRBJ2-7	NA	TRBD1	TRBV7-7	CASSLGQGVTYEQYF	TGTGCTAGCAGCTTGGGACAGGGAGTTACCTACGAGCAGTACTTC
TRBJ1-2	NA	TRBD1	TRBV13	CASSLGSQGAFYGYTF	TGTGCCAGCAGCTTAGGAAGCCAGGGGGCCTTCTATGGCTACACCTTC
TRBJ1-5	NA	NA	TRBV19	CASRMTAHQPQHF	TGTGCCAGTAGGATGACAGCCCATCAGCCCCAGCATTTT
TRBJ2-2	few	TRBD2	TRBV4-3	CASSHYVGTSGSRTGELFF	TGCGCCAGCAGCCACTACGTTGGGACTAGCGGTTCTAGGACCGGGGAGCTGTTTTTT
TRBJ1-2	NA	NA	TRBV19	CASSPRPGTRSAMSPAGF	TGTGCCAGTAGCCCCCGACCCGGGACAAGAAGCGCCATGTCCCCGGCTGGGTTC
TRBJ1-1	NA	NA	TRBV7-9	CASSLAPEGDTEAFF	TGTGCCAGCAGCTTAGCCCCCGAGGGGGACACTGAAGCTTTCTTT
TRBJ1-3	NA	TRBD1	TRBV4-2	CASSQDRGQGNTIYF	TGTGCCAGCAGCCAAGACAGGGGGCAAGGAAACACCATATATTTT
TRBJ1-6	NA	NA	TRBV4-1	CASSPSRQGNSPLHF	TGCGCCAGCAGCCCATCTCGGCAGGGGAATTCACCCCTCCACTTT
TRBJ1-6	NA	NA	TRBV4-2	CASSQETSGFPLHF	TGTGCCAGCAGCCAAGAAACATCGGGGTTCCCCCTCCACTTT
TRBJ1-3	NA	NA	TRBV2	CASSETVRFSGNTIYF	TGTGCCAGCAGTGAAACGGTGCGGTTTTCTGGAAACACCATATATTTT
TRBJ2-7	NA	TRBD1	TRBV10-2	CASSFMGDRDHEQYF	TGCGCCAGCAGTTTCATGGGGGACAGGGACCACGAGCAGTACTTC
TRBJ1-2	NA	TRBD1	TRBV6-5	CASSYGDRGGGYTF	TGTGCCAGCAGTTACGGGGACAGGGGAGGCGGCTACACCTTC
TRBJ2-3	once	TRBD1	TRBV19	CASSNPTQGARTDTQYF	TGTGCCAGTAGTAACCCCACGCAGGGGGCTCGGACAGATACGCAGTATTTT
TRBJ2-3	NA	NA	TRBV7-9	CASSLRVATASTDTQYF	TGTGCCAGCAGCCTCCGGGTAGCGACGGCTAGCACAGATACGCAGTATTTT
TRBJ2-7	once	NA	TRBV7-8	CASSLEQASSYEQYF	TGTGCCAGCAGCTTAGAGCAGGCGAGCTCCTACGAGCAGTACTTC
TRBJ2-5	NA	TRBD2	TRBV7-2	CASSLGIFRTSWEETQYF	TGTGCCAGCAGCTTAGGGATTTTTAGGACTAGTTGGGAAGAGACCCAGTACTTC
TRBJ2-3	NA	TRBD2	TRBV18	CASSTTTSGARAQYF	TGTGCCAGCTCAACCACGACTAGCGGGGCCCGTGCGCAGTATTTT
TRBJ2-7	NA	TRBD2	TRBV9	CASSVGSGGEQYF	TGTGCCAGCAGCGTAGGGTCGGGGGGAGAGCAGTACTTC
TRBJ2-1	NA	NA	TRBV21-1	CASSIRQGNEQFF	TGTGCCAGCAGCATCCGACAGGGAAATGAGCAGTTCTTC
TRBJ1-2	NA	NA	TRBV4-3	CASSKTGVRDNYGYTF	TGCGCCAGCAGCAAAACCGGGGTGCGGGATAACTATGGCTACACCTTC
TRBJ2-7	NA	TRBD2	TRBV5-1	CASSDLLAGGSYEQYF	TGCGCCAGCAGCGATTTACTAGCGGGGGGCTCCTACGAGCAGTACTTC
TRBJ1-2	NA	TRBD1	TRBV10-1	CASSESVITGANYGYTF	TGCGCCAGCAGTGAGTCGGTAATAACAGGGGCTAACTATGGCTACACCTTC
TRBJ1-1	NA	NA	TRBV14	CASSQGSQAFF	TGTGCCAGCAGCCAAGGCAGTCAAGCTTTCTTT
TRBJ1-5	NA	NA	TRBV5-1	CASSQRGGLNQPQHF	TGCGCCAGCAGTCAGAGAGGGGGTCTCAATCAGCCCCAGCATTTT